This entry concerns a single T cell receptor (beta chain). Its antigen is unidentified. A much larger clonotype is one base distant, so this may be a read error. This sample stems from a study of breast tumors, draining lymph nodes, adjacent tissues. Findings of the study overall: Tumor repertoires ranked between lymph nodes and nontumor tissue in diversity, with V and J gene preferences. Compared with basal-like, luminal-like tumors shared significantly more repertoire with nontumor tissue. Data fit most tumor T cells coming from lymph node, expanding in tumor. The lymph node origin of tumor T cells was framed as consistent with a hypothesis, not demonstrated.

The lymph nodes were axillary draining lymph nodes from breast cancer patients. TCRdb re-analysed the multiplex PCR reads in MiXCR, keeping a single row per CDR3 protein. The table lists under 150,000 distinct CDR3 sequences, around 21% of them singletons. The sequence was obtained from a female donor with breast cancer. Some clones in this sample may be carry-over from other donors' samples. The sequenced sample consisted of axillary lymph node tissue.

CDR3 coding DNA: TGTGCTTGTGGTTTGAGACCGGGACTAGCTTACGAGCAGTACTTC. Protein: CACGLRPGLAYEQYF. The chain has TRBV12-5 and TRBJ2-7, with 9 bases that match TRBD2. Germline V CDR1 and CDR2: LGHNT, FRNRAP. The CDR3 runs to 15 residues.